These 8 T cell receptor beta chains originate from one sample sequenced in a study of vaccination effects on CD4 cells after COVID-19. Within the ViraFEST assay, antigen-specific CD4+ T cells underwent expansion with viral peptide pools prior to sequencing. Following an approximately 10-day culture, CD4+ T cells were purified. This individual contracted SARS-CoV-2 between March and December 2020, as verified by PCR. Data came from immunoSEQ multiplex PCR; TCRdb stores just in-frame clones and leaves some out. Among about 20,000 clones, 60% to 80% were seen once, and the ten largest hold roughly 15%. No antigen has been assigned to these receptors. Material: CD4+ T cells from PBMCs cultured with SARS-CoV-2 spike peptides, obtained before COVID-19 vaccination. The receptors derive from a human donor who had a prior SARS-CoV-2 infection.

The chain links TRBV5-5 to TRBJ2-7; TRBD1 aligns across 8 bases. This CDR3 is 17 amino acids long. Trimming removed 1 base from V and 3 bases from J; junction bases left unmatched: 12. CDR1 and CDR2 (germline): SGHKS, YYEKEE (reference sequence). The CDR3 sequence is CASSLSLPDRGYYEQYF. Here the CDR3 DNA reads TGTGCCAGCAGCTTGTCGCTCCCCGACAGGGGCTACTACGAGCAGTACTTC.

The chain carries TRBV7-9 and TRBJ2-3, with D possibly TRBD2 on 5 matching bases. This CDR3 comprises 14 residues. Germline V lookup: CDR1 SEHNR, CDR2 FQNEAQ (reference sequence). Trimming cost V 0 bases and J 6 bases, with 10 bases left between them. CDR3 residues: CASSLAASPDTQYF. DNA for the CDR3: TGTGCCAGCAGCTTAGCGGCTAGCCCTGATACGCAGTATTTT.

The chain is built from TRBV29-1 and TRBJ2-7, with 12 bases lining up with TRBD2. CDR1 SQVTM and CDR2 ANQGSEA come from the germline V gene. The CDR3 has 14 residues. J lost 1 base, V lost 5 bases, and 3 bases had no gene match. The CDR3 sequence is CSVRGLAGSYEQYF. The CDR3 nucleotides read TGCAGCGTTCGGGGACTAGCGGGTTCCTACGAGCAGTACTTC.

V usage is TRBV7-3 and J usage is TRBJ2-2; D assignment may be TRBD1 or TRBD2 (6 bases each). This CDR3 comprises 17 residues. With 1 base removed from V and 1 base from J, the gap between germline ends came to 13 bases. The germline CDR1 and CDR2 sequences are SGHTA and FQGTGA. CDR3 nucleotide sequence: TGTGCCAGCAGCTTAAACCGGGGGCAGGGGAACACCGGGGAGCTGTTTTTT. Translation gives CASSLNRGQGNTGELFF.

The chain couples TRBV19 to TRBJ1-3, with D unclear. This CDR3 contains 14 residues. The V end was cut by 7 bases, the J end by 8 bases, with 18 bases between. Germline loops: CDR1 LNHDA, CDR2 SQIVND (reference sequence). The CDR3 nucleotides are TGTGCCAGTAAACGCGCCGTTCAGGAGTACACCATATATTTT. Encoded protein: CASKRAVQEYTIYF.

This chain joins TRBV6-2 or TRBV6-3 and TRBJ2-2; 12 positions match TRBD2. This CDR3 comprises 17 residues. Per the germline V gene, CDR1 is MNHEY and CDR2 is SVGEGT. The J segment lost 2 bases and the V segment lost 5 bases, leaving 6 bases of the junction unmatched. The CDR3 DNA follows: TGTGCCAGCAGTCACCGGACTAGCGGGGATAACACCGGGGAGCTGTTTTTT. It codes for CASSHRTSGDNTGELFF.

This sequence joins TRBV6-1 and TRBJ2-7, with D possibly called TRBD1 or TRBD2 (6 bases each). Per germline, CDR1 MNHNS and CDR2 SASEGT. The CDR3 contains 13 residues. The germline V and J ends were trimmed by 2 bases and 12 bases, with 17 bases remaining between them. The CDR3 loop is CASSELGGPSVYF. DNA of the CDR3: TGTGCCAGCAGTGAACTCGGGGGCCCTTCTGTGTACTTC.

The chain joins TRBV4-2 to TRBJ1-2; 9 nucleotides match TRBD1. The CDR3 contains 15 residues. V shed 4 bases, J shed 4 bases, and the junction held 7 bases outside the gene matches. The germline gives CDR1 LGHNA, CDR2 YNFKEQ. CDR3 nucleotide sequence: TGTGCCAGCAGCCCAGGGGACAGGGAATCCTATGGCTACACCTTC. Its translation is CASSPGDRESYGYTF.